This section outlines one T cell receptor beta chain sequence together with its context. What it binds is not known. The sample comes from a study of shared clonotypes between healthy human individuals. Overall study results and limits: Roughly 4.7% was the fraction of naive CD4 clonotypes found shared across a few donors.

Assay used: immunoSEQ multiplex PCR; TCRdb lists only in-frame clones, some missing. The sample has more than 1,200,000 clones; roughly 98.5% are singletons. Trimming cost V 3 bases and J 7 bases; bases outside gene matches: 5. The germline CDR1 and CDR2 sequences are KGHSH and LQKENI. The CDR3 covers 14 residues. Sequenced material: naive CD4+ T cells sorted from blood. The subset denotes: CD45RA+ positively selected. The sequence came from a man aged 30 to 45 in good health. The chain joins TRBV18 to TRBJ2-2, with 7 bases matching TRBD1. CDR3 nucleotide sequence: TGTGCCAGCTCACCCGGGACAGCCCACGGGGAGCTGTTTTTT. Protein: CASSPGTAHGELFF.